A selection of T cell receptor beta chains follows, all from one sample in a study of T cells in Graves' hyperthyroidism and ophthalmopathy. TCRdb redid the calling of the multiplex PCR reads with MiXCR, one entry per CDR3 protein. The sample includes approximately 620,000 distinct CDR3 sequences, more than 11% of them seen just once. Source material: blood. These receptors were obtained from a woman aged 25 to 39 with Graves' hyperthyroidism that later progressed to Graves' ophthalmopathy. Both conserved end residues are part of each CDR3. Fields, in order: J gene, V gene, D gene, clone size, CDR3 DNA, CDR3 protein. D genes are given only for firm matches. The listing skips clone size in some rows; elsewhere it reads once, few, many or a size class.

TRBJ2-5 | TRBV27 | TRBD2 | NA | TGTGCCAGCAGTGCCTCACTAGCGGGAGGGCCGGAGACCCAGTACTTC | CASSASLAGGPETQYF
TRBJ2-1 | TRBV12-3/TRBV12-4 | TRBD1 | many | TGTGCCAGCAGTCATAACCAGGGGGCGTACAATGAGCAGTTCTTC | CASSHNQGAYNEQFF
TRBJ2-1 | TRBV12-3/TRBV12-4 | TRBD2 | many | TGTGCCAGCAATCTTAGCGGGCCTAATAATGAGCAGTTCTTC | CASNLSGPNNEQFF
TRBJ1-3 | TRBV11-3 | NA | many | TGTGCCAGCACACAACAGGAGGGAAACACCATATATTTT | CASTQQEGNTIYF
TRBJ2-1 | TRBV20-1 | TRBD2 | many | TGCAGTGCTAGGCCACTAGCGGGAGGTCTCTACAATGAGCAGTTCTTC | CSARPLAGGLYNEQFF
TRBJ2-7 | TRBV19 | TRBD1 | NA | TGTGCCAGCAACAGGGGTCGGACCTACGAGCAGTACTTC | CASNRGRTYEQYF
TRBJ1-5 | TRBV12-3/TRBV12-4 | TRBD1 | NA | TGTGCCAGCAGGGGGACAGGCCACCATGACAATCAGCCCCAGCATTTT | CASRGTGHHDNQPQHF
TRBJ1-5 | TRBV12-3/TRBV12-4 | NA | many | TGTGCCAGCAGTTTACAAAGGGGAACCCGCAATCAGCCCCAGCATTTT | CASSLQRGTRNQPQHF
TRBJ2-3 | TRBV12-5 | NA | many | TGTGCTAGTGGTTTCACTAGCACAGATACGCAGTATTTT | CASGFTSTDTQYF
TRBJ2-1 | TRBV12-5 | TRBD2 | many | TGTGCTAGTGGTTTGGTACTGGGGACTAGCGGTAGCTCCTACAATGAGCAGTTCTTC | CASGLVLGTSGSSYNEQFF
TRBJ2-7 | TRBV5-4 | TRBD1 | many | TGTGCCAGCAGCTTTCGGGACAGGGGGCAATACGAGCAGTACTTC | CASSFRDRGQYEQYF
TRBJ2-7 | TRBV2 | NA | many | TGTGCCAGCTCCAGGGCATCGTCCTACGAGCAGTACTTC | CASSRASSYEQYF
TRBJ2-7 | TRBV9 | TRBD2 | many | TGTGCCAGCAGCTTGGGACTAGGACCCCTCTACGAGCAGTACTTC | CASSLGLGPLYEQYF
TRBJ2-2 | TRBV18 | TRBD2 | few | TGTGCCAGCTCACCGCGGACTAGCGGGAGGGCCGGCACCGGGGAGCTGTTTTTT | CASSPRTSGRAGTGELFF
TRBJ1-5 | TRBV6-2/TRBV6-3 | TRBD1 | NA | TGTGCCAGCAGTTACGGACAGGGAACTCAGCCCCAGCATTTT | CASSYGQGTQPQHF
TRBJ2-5 | TRBV24-1 | NA | many | TGTGCCACCAGTGACCCCGGTGTTCCCGGAGGGAAGACCCAGTACTTC | CATSDPGVPGGKTQYF
TRBJ2-7 | TRBV28 | TRBD1 | NA | TGTGCCAGCAGTTTTGGGACAGGGCGAGGCTACGAGCAGTACTTC | CASSFGTGRGYEQYF
TRBJ1-1 | TRBV18 | NA | many | TGTGCCAGCTCAGGGACGGCCGAACAGACTGAAGCTTTCTTT | CASSGTAEQTEAFF
TRBJ1-5 | TRBV19 | NA | few | TGTGCCAGTACCTCGTTGGCTCACAATCAGCCCCAGCATTTT | CASTSLAHNQPQHF
TRBJ1-4 | TRBV13 | NA | many | TGTGCCAGCAGCTTAACAACAGGCGAGGAAAAACTGTTTTTT | CASSLTTGEEKLFF
TRBJ2-2 | TRBV14 | NA | NA | TGTGCCAGCAGCCGCCCGGGCGGCACCGGGGAGCTGTTTTTT | CASSRPGGTGELFF
TRBJ1-1 | TRBV10-3 | NA | NA | TGTGCCATCAGTGAGGAGGCGAACACTGAAGCTTTCTTT | CAISEEANTEAFF
TRBJ1-2 | TRBV5-1 | NA | few | TGCGCCAGCAGCTTGCTAGGCAGGGACCTCTATGGCTACACCTTC | CASSLLGRDLYGYTF
TRBJ2-1 | TRBV19 | TRBD2 | many | TGTGCCAGTAGTGTCTCTAGCGGGAGCTCCTACAATGAGCAGTTCTTC | CASSVSSGSSYNEQFF
TRBJ2-7 | TRBV11-3 | NA | NA | TGTGCCAGCAGCTTAGAGTCAGGGTACTCCTACGAGCAGTACTTC | CASSLESGYSYEQYF
TRBJ2-3 | TRBV5-1 | TRBD2 | few | TGCGCCAGCAGCCAGACCCCGGGAGGGTTAAATACGCAGTATTTT | CASSQTPGGLNTQYF
TRBJ2-1 | TRBV20-1 | NA | NA | TGCAGTGCTAGAACTGGAGCTGAGCAGTTCTTC | CSARTGAEQFF
TRBJ1-2 | TRBV6-1 | NA | NA | TGTGCCAGTGAGACATCCGAAGGCTATGGCTACACCTTC | CASETSEGYGYTF
TRBJ1-1 | TRBV5-1 | NA | many | TGCGCCAGCAGCTTGGTGATGGGCCCCCAATTCGAAGCTTTCTTT | CASSLVMGPQFEAFF
TRBJ2-7 | TRBV6-2/TRBV6-3 | TRBD1 | many | TGTGCCAGCAGCACCGGGACAGGGGGGCTATACGAGCAGTACTTC | CASSTGTGGLYEQYF
TRBJ1-6 | TRBV2 | NA | many | TGTGCCAGCAGCGGGCAGGGCGCGGAGACACCCCTCCACTTT | CASSGQGAETPLHF
TRBJ2-3 | TRBV27 | NA | few | TGTGCCAGCAGCAAAGGGTTAGATACGCAGTATTTT | CASSKGLDTQYF
TRBJ2-1 | TRBV12-3/TRBV12-4 | TRBD2 | NA | TGTGCCAGCAGTTTCGGACTAGCGCCGAATGAGCAGTTCTTC | CASSFGLAPNEQFF
TRBJ2-5 | TRBV13 | TRBD2 | few | TGTGCCAGCAGCTTAGGCCGACTAGCGGGACAGGGTTATGTAGAGACCCAGTACTTC | CASSLGRLAGQGYVETQYF
TRBJ2-1 | TRBV7-3 | NA | few | TGTGCCAGCAGTAACGACCCAGGGGGCGGGGGTTCCTACAATGAGCAGTTCTTC | CASSNDPGGGGSYNEQFF
TRBJ2-7 | TRBV7-9 | NA | many | TGTGCCAGCAGCTTAGAGGGCAGGGCAATCGAGCAGTACTTC | CASSLEGRAIEQYF
TRBJ2-1 | TRBV29-1 | TRBD2 | many | TGCAGCCCTTTGCGCCGGGCGGGAGGAAGCAATGAGCAGTTCTTC | CSPLRRAGGSNEQFF